This T cell receptor (beta chain) was retrieved from a study of spatial heterogeneity in lung cancer. Each TCR cDNA molecule carried a unique molecular identifier. TCRdb reanalysed the 5' RACE reads using MiXCR and keeps one entry per CDR3 protein. The sample has about 82,000 distinct CDR3 sequences, approximately 12% seen once; the top ten hold around 4.3%. The sample holds a few counts of this clonotype. Its antigen is currently unknown. Study-wide points: Follow-up blood showed ubiquitous expanded tumor TCRs less than blood at resection did.

Specified time point: sample taken at primary tumor resection. Without sorting, whole RNA was sequenced from tumor, nontumor lung or frozen PBMC. Trimming pared 0 bases from V and 0 bases from J, leaving 10 bases between. The CDR3 consists of 15 residues. Germline V CDR1 and CDR2: GTSNPN, SVGIG (reference sequence). This receptor was obtained from a male donor with early-stage non-small cell lung cancer. Sequencing used PBMCs, obtained at surgery. The chain has TRBV30 and TRBJ2-3; D may be TRBD2 (5 bases). CDR3 in amino acids: CAWSVGAASTDTQYF. Written as DNA, the CDR3 is TGTGCCTGGAGTGTAGGAGCGGCTAGCACAGATACGCAGTATTTT. Based on the CDR3 plus reference TRBV30 and TRBJ2-3, the full variable domain is SQTIHQWPATLVQPVGSPLSLECTVEGTSNPNLYWYRQAAGRGLQLLFYSVGIGQISSEVPQNLSASRPQDRQFILSSKKLLLSDSGFYLCAWSVGAASTDTQYFGPGTRLTVL.